These T cell receptor beta chains were read from a single sample in a study of T cell responses to AZD1222 COVID-19 vaccine. TCRdb's table, derived via immunoSEQ multiplex PCR, lists solely in-frame clones and lacks some. The table lists 15,000 to 20,000 clones, over 85% of them singletons. The sample consisted of peripheral blood, taken 28 days after the second AZD1222 dose. These receptors were collected from an adult who received the AZD1222 COVID-19 vaccine. Each CDR3 is given with its conserved first and last residue. Fields, in order: V gene, J gene, D gene, clone size, CDR3 DNA, CDR3 protein. D genes are given only for firm matches. Clone size appears in some rows only: once, few, many, or a class for an expanded clone.

V: TRBV12-3/TRBV12-4; J: TRBJ1-1; D: .; size: .; DNA: TGTGCCAGCAGACACAGGGTCGTCACTGAAGCTTTCTTT; CDR3: CASRHRVVTEAFF
V: TRBV3-1/TRBV3-2; J: TRBJ2-3; D: TRBD2; size: .; DNA: TGTGCCAGCAGCCCTCGTCGGCTAGCGGCGACAGATACGCAGTATTTT; CDR3: CASSPRRLAATDTQYF
V: TRBV30; J: TRBJ2-5; D: TRBD2; size: .; DNA: TGTGCCTGGAGTTCGGGACTAGCTACTGAGACCCAGTACTTC; CDR3: CAWSSGLATETQYF
V: TRBV7-9; J: TRBJ1-2; D: .; size: .; DNA: TGTGCCAGCAGCTTAGGAGGCGGATTTAACTATGGCTACACCTTC; CDR3: CASSLGGGFNYGYTF
V: TRBV9; J: TRBJ2-3; D: TRBD2; size: .; DNA: TGTGCCAGCAGCCTCCGGACTAGCGGGGGAAGCACAGATACGCAGTATTTT; CDR3: CASSLRTSGGSTDTQYF
V: TRBV10-2; J: TRBJ1-5; D: TRBD1; size: .; DNA: TGCGCCAGCAGCGTTGCGGACAGGGGAGGGGGTCAGCCCCAGCATTTT; CDR3: CASSVADRGGGQPQHF
V: TRBV3-1/TRBV3-2; J: TRBJ2-5; D: .; size: .; DNA: TGTGCCAGCAGCCAAGAGGGCCGGCGGGCGACCCAGTACTTC; CDR3: CASSQEGRRATQYF
V: TRBV5-4; J: TRBJ2-7; D: .; size: .; DNA: TGTGCCAGCAGCTTGGTTGGGACGAGGGCCTACGAGCAGTACTTC; CDR3: CASSLVGTRAYEQYF
V: TRBV28; J: TRBJ2-1; D: .; size: .; DNA: TGTGCCAGCAGTCTGTTCAATGAGCAGTTCTTC; CDR3: CASSLFNEQFF
V: TRBV21-1; J: TRBJ1-2; D: .; size: .; DNA: TGTGCCAGCAGCAACGACCAGTCCATTGGCTACACCTTC; CDR3: CASSNDQSIGYTF
V: TRBV4-1; J: TRBJ2-5; D: .; size: .; DNA: TGCGCCAGCAGCCATGAAGAGACCCAGTACTTC; CDR3: CASSHEETQYF
V: TRBV7-9; J: TRBJ2-1; D: TRBD2; size: once; DNA: TGTGCCAGCAGTTCCCCAGGGAGGGAGGGCGAATTTGGGCAGTTCTTC; CDR3: CASSSPGREGEFGQFF
V: TRBV5-1; J: TRBJ2-2; D: .; size: .; DNA: TGCGCCAGCAGCTTGGAGATAACCGGGGAGCTGTTTTTT; CDR3: CASSLEITGELFF
V: TRBV3-1/TRBV3-2; J: TRBJ2-1; D: .; size: .; DNA: TGTGCCAGCAGACAGATTAATGAGCAGTTCTTC; CDR3: CASRQINEQFF
V: TRBV7-8; J: TRBJ2-5; D: TRBD2; size: once; DNA: TGTGCCAGCAGCCGAGGACTAGCGTGGGAAGAGACCCAGTACTTC; CDR3: CASSRGLAWEETQYF
V: TRBV19; J: TRBJ1-6; D: .; size: .; DNA: TGTGCCAGTAGTATCTTCGACGAAAGGAATTCACCCCTCCACTTT; CDR3: CASSIFDERNSPLHF
V: TRBV28; J: TRBJ2-3; D: .; size: .; DNA: TGTGCCAGCCTCAGCCGGAACACAGATACGCAGTATTTT; CDR3: CASLSRNTDTQYF
V: TRBV28; J: TRBJ2-6; D: .; size: .; DNA: TGTGCCAGCAGTTTATTAGCGCGGGGATACTCTGGGGCCAACGTCCTGACTTTC; CDR3: CASSLLARGYSGANVLTF
V: TRBV19; J: TRBJ2-2; D: .; size: .; DNA: TGTGCCAGTATAGCGGCACAGGGGAACACCGGGGAGCTGTTTTTT; CDR3: CASIAAQGNTGELFF
V: TRBV10-1; J: TRBJ2-1; D: .; size: .; DNA: TGCGCCAGCAGTGAGTCCGCTAGCGCGACCTACAATGAGCAGTTCTTC; CDR3: CASSESASATYNEQFF
V: TRBV29-1; J: TRBJ1-4; D: TRBD1; size: .; DNA: TGCAGCGCCGGACAGGGTGGTGAAAAACTGTTTTTT; CDR3: CSAGQGGEKLFF
V: TRBV27; J: TRBJ2-5; D: TRBD1; size: .; DNA: TGTGCCAGCAGGTCACAGGGGTCGGAGACCCAGTACTTC; CDR3: CASRSQGSETQYF
V: TRBV5-8; J: TRBJ1-5; D: TRBD1; size: once; DNA: TGTGCCAGCAGCTTGGTCACCGGGACAGATCAGCCCCAGCATTTT; CDR3: CASSLVTGTDQPQHF
V: TRBV5-1; J: TRBJ2-2; D: .; size: .; DNA: TGCGCCAGCAGCCGGGAGACAGGACTTCCCCCTGGCACCGGGGAGCTGTTTTTT; CDR3: CASSRETGLPPGTGELFF